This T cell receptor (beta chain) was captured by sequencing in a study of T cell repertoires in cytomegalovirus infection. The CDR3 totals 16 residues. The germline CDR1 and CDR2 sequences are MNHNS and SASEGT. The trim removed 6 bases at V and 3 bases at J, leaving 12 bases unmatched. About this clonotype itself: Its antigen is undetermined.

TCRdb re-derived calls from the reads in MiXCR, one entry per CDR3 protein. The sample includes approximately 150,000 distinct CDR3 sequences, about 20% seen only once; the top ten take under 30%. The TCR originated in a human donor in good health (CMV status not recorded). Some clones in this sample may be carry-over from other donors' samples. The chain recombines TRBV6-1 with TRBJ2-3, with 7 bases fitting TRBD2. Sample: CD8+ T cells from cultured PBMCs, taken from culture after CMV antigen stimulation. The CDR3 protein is CASRTSGWGGTDTQYF. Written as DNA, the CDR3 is TGTGCCAGCAGGACCTCCGGCTGGGGGGGAACAGATACGCAGTATTTT.